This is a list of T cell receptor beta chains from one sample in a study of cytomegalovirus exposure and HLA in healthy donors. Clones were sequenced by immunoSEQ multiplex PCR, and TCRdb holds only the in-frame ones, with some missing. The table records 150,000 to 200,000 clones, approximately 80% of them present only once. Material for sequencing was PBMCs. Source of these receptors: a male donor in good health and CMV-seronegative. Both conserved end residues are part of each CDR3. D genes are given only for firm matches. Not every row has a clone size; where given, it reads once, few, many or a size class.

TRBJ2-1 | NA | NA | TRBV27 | TGTGCCAGCAGTCCGGGATTATACAATGAGCAGTTCTTC | CASSPGLYNEQFF
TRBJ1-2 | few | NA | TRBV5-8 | TGTGCCAGCAGCGCCGACACCTATGGCTACACCTTC | CASSADTYGYTF
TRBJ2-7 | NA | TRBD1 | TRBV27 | TGTGCCAGCAGTCCCAGACAGGGGGCGGCCTACGAGCAGTACTTC | CASSPRQGAAYEQYF
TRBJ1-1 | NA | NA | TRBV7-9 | TGTGCCAGCAGCCCCCTCCGGGAGAACACTGAAGCTTTCTTT | CASSPLRENTEAFF
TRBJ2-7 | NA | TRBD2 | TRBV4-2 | TGTGCCAGCAGCCAAGATCTGCTAGCGGGAGGCCTGTCCTACGAGCAGTACTTC | CASSQDLLAGGLSYEQYF
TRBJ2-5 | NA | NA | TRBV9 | TGTGCCAGCAGCGTGGGGGCACCCCTTACCCAAGAGACCCAGTACTTC | CASSVGAPLTQETQYF
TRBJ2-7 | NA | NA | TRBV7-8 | TGTGCCAGCAGCCGACACTACGAGCAGTACTTC | CASSRHYEQYF
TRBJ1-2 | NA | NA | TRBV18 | TGTGCCAGCTCACCGGGGGGAGGTGCCCATGGCTACACCTTC | CASSPGGGAHGYTF
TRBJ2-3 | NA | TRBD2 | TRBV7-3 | TGTGCCAGCAGCCCCAGCGGGGGACGGTTGGATACGCAGTATTTT | CASSPSGGRLDTQYF
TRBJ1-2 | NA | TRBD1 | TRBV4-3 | TGCGCCAGCAGCCCTGGGGGCCAGGGGGCGCCTGGTTATGGCTACACCTTC | CASSPGGQGAPGYGYTF
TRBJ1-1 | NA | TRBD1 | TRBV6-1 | TGTGCCAGCAGGGAACAGGGGGCAAACACTGAAGCTTTCTTT | CASREQGANTEAFF
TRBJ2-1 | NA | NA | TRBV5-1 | TGCGCCAGCAGCCCAGACAGGATGTACAATGAGCAGTTCTTC | CASSPDRMYNEQFF
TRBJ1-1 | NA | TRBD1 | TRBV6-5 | TGTGCCAGCAGTTACCAGGGACAGAGGGGTGAAGCTTTCTTT | CASSYQGQRGEAFF
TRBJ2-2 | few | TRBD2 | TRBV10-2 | TGCGCCAGCATGATGACTAGCGGAAGCGGGGAGCTGTTTTTT | CASMMTSGSGELFF
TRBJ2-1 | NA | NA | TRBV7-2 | TGTGCCAGCAGGATGGCGGGTAGTAGTAATGAGCAGTTCTTC | CASRMAGSSNEQFF
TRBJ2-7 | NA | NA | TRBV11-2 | TGTGCCAGCAGCTTAGTTGCGGACAGATACTTC | CASSLVADRYF
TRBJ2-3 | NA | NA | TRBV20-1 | TGCAGTGCTAGAGGCGGAGGGCCCCAGTATTTT | CSARGGGPQYF
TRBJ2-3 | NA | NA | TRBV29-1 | TGCAGCGTTGACAGGGGTCCCCCTGACAATACGCAGTATTTT | CSVDRGPPDNTQYF
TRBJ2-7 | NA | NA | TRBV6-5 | TGTGCCAGCAGCCCCAGCTCCTACGAGCAGTACTTC | CASSPSSYEQYF
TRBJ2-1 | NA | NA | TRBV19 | TGTGCCAGTAGTACTGGGACTGTCAATGAGCAGTTCTTC | CASSTGTVNEQFF
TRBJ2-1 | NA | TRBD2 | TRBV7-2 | TGTGCCAGCAGCTCACCACTCGGGACTAGCGGCTACAATGAGCAGTTCTTC | CASSSPLGTSGYNEQFF
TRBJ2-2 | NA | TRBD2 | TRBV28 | TGTGCCAGCAGTCCGGGGAGGGTGAACACCGGGGAGCTGTTTTTT | CASSPGRVNTGELFF
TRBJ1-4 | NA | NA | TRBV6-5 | TGTGCCAGCAGTTACACTACAGGGACTAATGAAAAACTGTTTTTT | CASSYTTGTNEKLFF
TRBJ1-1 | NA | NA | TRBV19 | TGTGCCAGTAGTATCGGGCGGGAGGCCACTGAAGCTTTCTTT | CASSIGREATEAFF
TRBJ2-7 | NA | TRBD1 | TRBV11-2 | TGTGCCAGCAGCTTAGAGACAGGGTTTTCCGAGCAGTACTTC | CASSLETGFSEQYF
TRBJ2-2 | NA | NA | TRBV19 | TGTGCCAGTAGGCGGTCGAACACCGGGGAGCTGTTTTTT | CASRRSNTGELFF
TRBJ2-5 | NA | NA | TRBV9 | TGTGCCAGCAGCCCCGGGTACCAAGAGACCCAGTACTTC | CASSPGYQETQYF
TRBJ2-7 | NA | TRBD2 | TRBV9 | TGTGCCAGCAGCGTGGATCTCGGGGGGATCGAGCAGTACTTC | CASSVDLGGIEQYF
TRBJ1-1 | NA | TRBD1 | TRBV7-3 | TGTGCCAGCAGCCCTCGACAGGGGGCGGTGGTGGGCACTGAAGCTTTCTTT | CASSPRQGAVVGTEAFF
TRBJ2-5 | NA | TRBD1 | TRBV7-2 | TGTGCCAGCAGTCCCGACAGGGGGCGGGAGACCCAGTACTTC | CASSPDRGRETQYF
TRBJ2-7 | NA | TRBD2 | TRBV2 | TGTGCCAGCAGTGAAAGCGGGGGAGGCCCCTTTAGCGAGCAGTACTTC | CASSESGGGPFSEQYF
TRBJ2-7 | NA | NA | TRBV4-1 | TGCGCCAGCAGCCAAGAAGGTACTACCTACGAGCAGTACTTC | CASSQEGTTYEQYF
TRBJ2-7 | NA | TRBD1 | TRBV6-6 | TGTGCCAGCAGTTACCAAAAACAGGGGTCCGAGCAGTACTTC | CASSYQKQGSEQYF
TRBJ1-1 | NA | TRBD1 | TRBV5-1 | TGCGCCAGCAGCTTGGACAGGGGGCTCCAAGTGGACACTGAAGCTTTCTTT | CASSLDRGLQVDTEAFF
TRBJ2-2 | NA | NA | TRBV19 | TGTGCCAGTAGTATAGCCGGGGTCGGGTACACCGGGGAGCTGTTTTTT | CASSIAGVGYTGELFF
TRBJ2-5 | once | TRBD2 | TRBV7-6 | TGTGCCAGTCAGCGGGGGCCTAGCGGGAGCAGGGAGACCCAGTACTTC | CASQRGPSGSRETQYF
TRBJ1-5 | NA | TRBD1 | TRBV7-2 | TGTGCCAGCAGATTGACAGGGAATAGCAATCAGCCCCAGCATTTT | CASRLTGNSNQPQHF
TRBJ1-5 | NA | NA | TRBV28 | TGTGCCAGCAGTTTATTAGGAGGTCAGCCCCAGCATTTT | CASSLLGGQPQHF
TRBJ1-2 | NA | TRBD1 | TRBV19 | TGTGCCAGTAGTATCCGGGACAGGCGTAACTATGGCTACACCTTC | CASSIRDRRNYGYTF
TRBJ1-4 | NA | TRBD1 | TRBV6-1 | TGTGCCAGCAGTAAAGGGCCGAACAGGGGCGGTGAAAAACTGTTTTTT | CASSKGPNRGGEKLFF
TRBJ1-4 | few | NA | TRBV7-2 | TGTGCCAGCAGCTTAGACCCGGGTGGCGAAAAACTGTTTTTT | CASSLDPGGEKLFF
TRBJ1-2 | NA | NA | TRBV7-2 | TGTGCCAGCAGCTCTCCTCAGGGAACTAACTATGGCTACACCTTC | CASSSPQGTNYGYTF
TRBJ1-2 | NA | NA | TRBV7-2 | TGTGCCAGCAGCTTAAAGACAAACTATGGCTACACCTTC | CASSLKTNYGYTF
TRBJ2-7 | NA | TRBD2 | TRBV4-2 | TGTGCCAGCAGCCAAGCCGGGGGACTAGACGGTTACGAGCAGTACTTC | CASSQAGGLDGYEQYF